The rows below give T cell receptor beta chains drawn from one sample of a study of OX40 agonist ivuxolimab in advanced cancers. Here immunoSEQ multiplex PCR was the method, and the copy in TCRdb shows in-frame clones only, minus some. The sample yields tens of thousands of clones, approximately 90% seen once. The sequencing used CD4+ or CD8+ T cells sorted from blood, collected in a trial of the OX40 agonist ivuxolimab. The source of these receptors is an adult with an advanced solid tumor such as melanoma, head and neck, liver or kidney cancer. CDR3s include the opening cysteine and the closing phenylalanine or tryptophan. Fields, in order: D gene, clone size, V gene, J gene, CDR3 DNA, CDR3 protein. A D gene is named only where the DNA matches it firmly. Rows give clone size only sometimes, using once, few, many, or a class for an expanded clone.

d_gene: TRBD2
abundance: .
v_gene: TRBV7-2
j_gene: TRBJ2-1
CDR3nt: TGTGCCAGCAGCGTAAGCGGGATCCTTTCCAATGAGCAGTTCTTC
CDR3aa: CASSVSGILSNEQFF

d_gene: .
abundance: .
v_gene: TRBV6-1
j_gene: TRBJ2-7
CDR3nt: TGTGCCAGCACCTTTCTGCCCTCCTACGAGCAGTACTTC
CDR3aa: CASTFLPSYEQYF

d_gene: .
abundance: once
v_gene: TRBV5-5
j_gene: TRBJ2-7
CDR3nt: TGTGCCAGCACCCCTGTCCCCCGACAGGGAGGGATGGGGTTGGAGCAGTACTTC
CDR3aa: CASTPVPRQGGMGLEQYF

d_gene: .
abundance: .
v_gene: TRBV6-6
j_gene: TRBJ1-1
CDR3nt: TGTGCCAGCAGTTACTGGGTGGACACTGAAGCTTTCTTT
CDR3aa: CASSYWVDTEAFF

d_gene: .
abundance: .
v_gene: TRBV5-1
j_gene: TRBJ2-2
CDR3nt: TGCGCCAGCAGCTTGGACGGTAGCACGAACACCGGGGAGCTGTTTTTT
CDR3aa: CASSLDGSTNTGELFF

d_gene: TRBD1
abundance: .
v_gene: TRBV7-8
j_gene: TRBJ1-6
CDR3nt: TGTGCCAGCAGTCCAACAGGGGGTCGCGGTAATTCACCCCTCCACTTT
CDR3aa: CASSPTGGRGNSPLHF

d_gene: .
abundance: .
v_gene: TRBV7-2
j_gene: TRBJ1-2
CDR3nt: TGTGCCAGCAGCTTAGTGTCGTCGGGTAACTATGGCTACACCTTC
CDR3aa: CASSLVSSGNYGYTF

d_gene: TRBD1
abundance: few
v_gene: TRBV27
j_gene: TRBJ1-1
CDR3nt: TGTGCCAGCAGTCCGGGACAGGGAAACGCTGAAGCTTTCTTT
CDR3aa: CASSPGQGNAEAFF

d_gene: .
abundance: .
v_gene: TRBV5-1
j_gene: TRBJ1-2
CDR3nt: TGCGCCAGCAGCTTGTTTTCAGGGGTTGGCTACACCTTC
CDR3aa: CASSLFSGVGYTF

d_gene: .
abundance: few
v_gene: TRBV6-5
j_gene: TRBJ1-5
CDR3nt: TGTGCCAGCAGTTACTCACGGACAGTCCCGCCCCAGCATTTT
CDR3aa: CASSYSRTVPPQHF

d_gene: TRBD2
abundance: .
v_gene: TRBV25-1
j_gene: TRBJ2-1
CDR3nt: TGTGCCAGCAGCCAACTAGCGGGAGGGCCAGCCTACAATGAGCAGTTCTTC
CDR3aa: CASSQLAGGPAYNEQFF

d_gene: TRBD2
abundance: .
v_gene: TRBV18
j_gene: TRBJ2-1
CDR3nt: TGTGCCAGCTCACGGCTAGCGGGGGACAATGAGCAGTTCTTC
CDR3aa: CASSRLAGDNEQFF

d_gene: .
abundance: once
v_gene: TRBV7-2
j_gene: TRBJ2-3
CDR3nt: TGTGCCAGCAGCCGGGACACCGTGACAGATACGCAGTATTTT
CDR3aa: CASSRDTVTDTQYF

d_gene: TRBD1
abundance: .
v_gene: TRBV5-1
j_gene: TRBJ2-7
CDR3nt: TGCGCCAGCAGCTTGGGACAGGGAAACTACGAGCAGTACTTC
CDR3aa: CASSLGQGNYEQYF

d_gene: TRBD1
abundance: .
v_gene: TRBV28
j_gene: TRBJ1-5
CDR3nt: TGTGCCAGCACTTTCGGGGACAGAAGCAATCAGCCCCAGCATTTT
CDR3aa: CASTFGDRSNQPQHF

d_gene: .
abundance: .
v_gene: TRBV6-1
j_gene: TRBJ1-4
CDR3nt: TGTGCCAGCAGGGTGGGGGGGGAAAAACTGTTTTTT
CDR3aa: CASRVGGEKLFF

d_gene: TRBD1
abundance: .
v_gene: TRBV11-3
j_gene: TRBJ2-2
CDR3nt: TGTGCCAGCAGTTTGGGACAGGCGTCCGGGGAGCTGTTTTTT
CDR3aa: CASSLGQASGELFF

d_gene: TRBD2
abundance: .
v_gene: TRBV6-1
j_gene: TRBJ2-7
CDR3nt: TGTGCCAGCAGCGGCGGGAGGACCTACGAGCAGTACTTC
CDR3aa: CASSGGRTYEQYF

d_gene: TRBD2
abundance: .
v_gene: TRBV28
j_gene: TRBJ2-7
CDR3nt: TGTGCCAGCAGTTCCCCAGCGGGAGGGGGCGAGCAGTACTTC
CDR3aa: CASSSPAGGGEQYF

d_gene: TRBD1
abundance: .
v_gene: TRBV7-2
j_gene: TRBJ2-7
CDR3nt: TGTGCCAGCAGCTCTCAACAGGGGCCCTCCTACGAGCAGTACTTC
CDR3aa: CASSSQQGPSYEQYF

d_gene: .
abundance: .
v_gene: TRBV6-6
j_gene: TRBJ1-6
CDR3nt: TGTGCCAGCACTACAACATATAATTCACCCCTCCACTTT
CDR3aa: CASTTTYNSPLHF

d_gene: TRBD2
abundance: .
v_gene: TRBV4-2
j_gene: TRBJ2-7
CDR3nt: TGTGCCAGCAGCCGAAGACTAGCGGGATTCTACGAGCAGTACTTC
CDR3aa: CASSRRLAGFYEQYF

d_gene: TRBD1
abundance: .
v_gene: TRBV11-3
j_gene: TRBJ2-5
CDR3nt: TGTGCCAGCAGCTTAGTCCCGGGACAGGGGGCCCAAGAGACCCAGTACTTC
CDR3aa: CASSLVPGQGAQETQYF

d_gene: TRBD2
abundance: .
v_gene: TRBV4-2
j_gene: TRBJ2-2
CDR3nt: TGTGCCAGCAGCCAATCCACTAGCGGGAGTAACACCGGGGAGCTGTTTTTT
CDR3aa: CASSQSTSGSNTGELFF

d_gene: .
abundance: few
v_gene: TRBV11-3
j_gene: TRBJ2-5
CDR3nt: TGTGCCAGCAGCCCCACAGGAAGCCAAGAGACCCAGTACTTC
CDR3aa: CASSPTGSQETQYF

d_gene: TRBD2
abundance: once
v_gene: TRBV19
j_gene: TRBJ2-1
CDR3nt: TGTGCCAGTACCTCCTCTAGCGGGAGGGCGGGTAATGAGCAGTTCTTC
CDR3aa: CASTSSSGRAGNEQFF

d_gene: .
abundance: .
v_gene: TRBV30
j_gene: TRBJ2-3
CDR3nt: TGTGCCTGGAGTGAAGGAGTCGGAGGGCTATCGGCGCAGTATTTT
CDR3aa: CAWSEGVGGLSAQYF

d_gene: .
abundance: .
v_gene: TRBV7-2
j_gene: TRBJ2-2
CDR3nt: TGTGCCAGCAGCTTAGGGACAGTTAACACCGGGGAGCTGTTTTTT
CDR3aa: CASSLGTVNTGELFF

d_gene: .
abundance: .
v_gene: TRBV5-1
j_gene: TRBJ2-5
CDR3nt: TGCGCCAGCAGTCCAGGCCAAGAGACCCAGTACTTC
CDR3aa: CASSPGQETQYF

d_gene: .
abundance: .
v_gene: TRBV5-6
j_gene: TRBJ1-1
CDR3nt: TGTGCCAGCAGGGCTGGGATGAACACTGAAGCTTTCTTT
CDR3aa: CASRAGMNTEAFF

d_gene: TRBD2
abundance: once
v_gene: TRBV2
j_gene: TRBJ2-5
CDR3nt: TGTGCCAGCAGTCGACTAGCGGGACTCCAAGAGACCCAGTACTTC
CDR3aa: CASSRLAGLQETQYF

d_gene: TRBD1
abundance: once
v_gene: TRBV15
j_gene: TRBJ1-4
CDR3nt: TGTGCCACCAGCAGAGTTACCGTTTGGACAGGCAGTTGGGCTAATGAAAAACTGTTTTTT
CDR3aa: CATSRVTVWTGSWANEKLFF

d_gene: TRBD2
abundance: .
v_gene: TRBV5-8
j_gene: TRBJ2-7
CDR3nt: TGTGCCAGCAGCTTCGTAGCGGGGAACTCCTACGAGCAGTACTTC
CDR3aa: CASSFVAGNSYEQYF

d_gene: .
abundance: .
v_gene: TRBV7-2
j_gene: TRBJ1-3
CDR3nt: TGTGCCAGCAGCTTGGGCCCCTCTGGAAACACCATATATTTT
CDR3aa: CASSLGPSGNTIYF

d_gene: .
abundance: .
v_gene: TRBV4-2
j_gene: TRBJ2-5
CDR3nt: TGTGCCAGCAGCCCCCCCGCCGGGGCAGGGGAGACCCAGTACTTC
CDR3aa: CASSPPAGAGETQYF

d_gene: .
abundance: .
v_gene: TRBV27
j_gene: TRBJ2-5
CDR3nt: TGTGCCAGCAGTTTTAGCCGGTTACAAGAGACCCAGTACTTC
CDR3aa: CASSFSRLQETQYF

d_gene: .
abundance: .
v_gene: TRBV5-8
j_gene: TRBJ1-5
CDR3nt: TGTGCCAGCAGCTTAAGGGCAGGGGACGTGGACAATCAGCCCCAGCATTTT
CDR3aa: CASSLRAGDVDNQPQHF

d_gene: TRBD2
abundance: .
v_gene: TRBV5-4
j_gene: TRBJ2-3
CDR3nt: TGTGCCAGCAGCGGGGGACTAGCGCTAGGGGGTGACTTAAATACGCAGTATTTT
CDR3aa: CASSGGLALGGDLNTQYF

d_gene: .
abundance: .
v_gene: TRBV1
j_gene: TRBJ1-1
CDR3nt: TGCACCAGCAGCCAAGACTATCAGAACAGGGCAATTATGAACACTGAAGCTTTCTTT
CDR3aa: CTSSQDYQNRAIMNTEAFF

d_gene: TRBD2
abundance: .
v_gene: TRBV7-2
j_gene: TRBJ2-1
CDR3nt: TGTGCCAGCAGCTTAGAGGGACTAGTCACCTACAATGAGCAGTTCTTC
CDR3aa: CASSLEGLVTYNEQFF

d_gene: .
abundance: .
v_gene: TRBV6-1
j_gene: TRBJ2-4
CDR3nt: TGTGCCAGCAGTGAAAAGGGGAGCAGGGGGGGAGGCCTAGCCAAAAACATTCAGTACTTC
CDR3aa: CASSEKGSRGGGLAKNIQYF

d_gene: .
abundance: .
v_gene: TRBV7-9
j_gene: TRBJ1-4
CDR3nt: TGTGCCAGCAGCTTAGTGCGGGGGTTTGACGAAAAACTGTTTTTT
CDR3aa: CASSLVRGFDEKLFF

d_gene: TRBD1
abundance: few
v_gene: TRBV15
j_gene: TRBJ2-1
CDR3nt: TGTGCCACCAGCAGAGATTCGGGACAGGGTGAGTTCTTC
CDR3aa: CATSRDSGQGEFF

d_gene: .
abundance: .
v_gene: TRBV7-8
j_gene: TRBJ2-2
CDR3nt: TGTGCCAGCAGCTTGTGGGAGCGTTCCACCGGGGAGCTGTTTTTT
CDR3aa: CASSLWERSTGELFF

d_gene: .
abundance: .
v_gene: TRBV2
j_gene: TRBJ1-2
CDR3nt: TGTGCCAGCAGTGAAATGTCGAACTATGGCTACACCTTC
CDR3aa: CASSEMSNYGYTF

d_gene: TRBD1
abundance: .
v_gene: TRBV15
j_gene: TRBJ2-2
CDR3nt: TGTGCCACCAGCCCCCGGGACAGCCACACCGGGGAGCTGTTTTTT
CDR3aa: CATSPRDSHTGELFF

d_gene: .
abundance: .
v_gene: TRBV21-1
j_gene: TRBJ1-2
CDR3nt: TGTGCCAGCAGCAAAGGGACAGGGGTTTTCTATGGCTACACCTTC
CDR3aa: CASSKGTGVFYGYTF

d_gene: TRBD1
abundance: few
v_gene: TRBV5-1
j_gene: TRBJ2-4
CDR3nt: TGCGCCAGCAGCCCATCGGGACAGGAAAACATTCAGTACTTC
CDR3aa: CASSPSGQENIQYF

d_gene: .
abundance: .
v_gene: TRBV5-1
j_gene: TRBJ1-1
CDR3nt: TGCGCCAGCAGCTTGGGGAACAGAGAGGACACTGAAGCTTTCTTT
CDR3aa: CASSLGNREDTEAFF

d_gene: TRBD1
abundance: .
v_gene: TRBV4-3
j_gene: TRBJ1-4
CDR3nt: TGCGCCAGCAGCCAAGATCGTAAAGGGGGCCGGGAAAAACTGTTTTTT
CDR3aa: CASSQDRKGGREKLFF

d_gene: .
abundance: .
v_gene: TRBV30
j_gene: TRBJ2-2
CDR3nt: TGTGCCTGGAGTGTACAGGGCGCCGACACCGGGGAGCTGTTTTTT
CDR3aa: CAWSVQGADTGELFF

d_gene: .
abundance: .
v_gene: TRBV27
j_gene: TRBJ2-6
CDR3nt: TGTGCCAGCAGTTTATCAAGGGGAAACGGGGCCAACGTCCTGACTTTC
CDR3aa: CASSLSRGNGANVLTF

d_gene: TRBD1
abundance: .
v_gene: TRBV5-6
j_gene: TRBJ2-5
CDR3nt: TGTGCCAGCAGCGTCAAGGGGGCTGAGACCCAGTACTTC
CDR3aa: CASSVKGAETQYF

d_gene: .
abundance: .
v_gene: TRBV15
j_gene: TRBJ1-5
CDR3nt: TGTGCCACCAGCAGCAAGCCGGGGACTAGCCTTAATAGCAATCAGCCCCAGCATTTT
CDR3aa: CATSSKPGTSLNSNQPQHF